The text below deals with one T cell receptor (beta chain). All patients experienced relapse after autologous stem cell transplantation, and brentuximab vedotin exposure was variable. The CDR3 has 16 residues. Germline V gene sequence: CDR1 LGHNA, CDR2 YSLEER. V lost 0 bases, J lost 1 base, and 5 bases stayed unmatched. Some clones are missing from TCRdb's copy, which holds only in-frame ones; the method was immunoSEQ multiplex PCR. The sample holds around 26,000 clones, almost 85% seen once. This entry is derived from a study of PD-1 blockade in classical Hodgkin lymphoma. The receptor's source is a human donor with classical Hodgkin lymphoma. The sequencing used peripheral blood mononuclear cells (PBMCs), collected before the second cycle of nivolumab. The chain combines TRBV4-3 with TRBJ1-2, with 7 positions matching TRBD1. The DNA for the CDR3 is TGCGCCAGCAGCCAAGACCCGGGACAGATTAACTATGGCTACACCTTC. This codes for CASSQDPGQINYGYTF.